This T cell receptor (beta chain) appears in the sequencing data of a study of cytomegalovirus exposure and HLA in healthy donors (dated by TCRdb to about 2017). At the level of the whole study: An earlier analysis of approximately 640 of the donors reported roughly 270 Gb of sequence data and 100 million to 130 million unique TCR beta sequences from about 200 million T cells. Donor age, sex, ethnicity and CMV serostatus were compiled alongside the repertoire data. Approximately 310 gigabases of sequencing data and around 80 million unique TCR sequences made up an early release that covered some 640 HLA-typed donors. All discovery cohort repertoires had been generated using a single sequencing platform. Four to six DR-DQ haplotypes were handled as single units for association and clustering, since linkage in the cohort was strong. To predict cytomegalovirus infection status, the study brought together high-throughput TCR immunosequencing, statistical association of individual TCRs with disease status, and machine learning. Among the roughly 400 genotyped donors, more than 70% belonged to the genetic ancestry cluster associated with self-reported Caucasian donors. In an earlier analysis of roughly 600 of the donors, high-throughput TCR beta sequencing was used to judge whether each TCR beta V gene segment behaved as functional or pseudogenic. Typing coverage varied by locus: about 620-630 donors for A, B, C, DRB1 and DQB1; approximately 520 for DQA1; more than 600 for DPA1; 450 to 480 for DPB1. A separate validation cohort of approximately 120 different subjects was used in addition to the roughly 670-subject first cohort. Both class I and class II loci were covered by HLA typing, at four-digit resolution. A later analysis re-analyzed previously published TCR beta repertoires from 500 to 700 donors and added high-resolution HLA genotyping to study TCR occurrence patterns. Among several hundred genotyped donors of the cohort, an average of about 220,000 unique TCR beta nucleotide sequences was sequenced per donor, of which roughly 17% were non-productive. The study profiled the T cell repertoires of about 720 subjects by immunosequencing and related them to cytomegalovirus serostatus. A later genetic analysis took genome-wide SNP genotypes for about three fifths of the roughly 670 donors and used that subset as a discovery cohort. Rather than using new phenotypic data, the later analysis identified candidate immune exposures from TCR beta sequences and from how often those sequences occurred across donors. The study was designed to test whether signatures of past pathogen exposure could be identified by cataloging public T cell receptors. On the study overall, not on this receptor specifically: For the cohort, immune exposure information was limited to CMV serostatus. Linkage disequilibrium might explain the correlated functional status among segregating V segments, but an unknown experimental factor could not be ruled out. In vitro tests confirmed that a few of the cytomegalovirus-associated TCR beta chains recognize cytomegalovirus antigens. In a later genetic analysis, fewer N-insertions in productive TCRs were reported among donors in an Asian-associated ancestry cluster than the approximately 710-donor mean. A further reported finding was that TCR beta sequences accurately predicted the HLA-A and HLA-B alleles for most subjects in the first cohort. Cytomegalovirus status was reported to be diagnosed by the classifier with high specificity and sensitivity in both the original and validation cohorts. Most TCR sequences were seen in very few donors, while some public TCRs were found in many individuals. In a later analysis, most CMV-associated TCR beta chains were found to appear HLA-restricted, with HLA associations seemingly driven largely by CMV exposure. It was suggested by the authors that the approach could potentially be generalized to other disease states and immunological phenotypes. In a later analysis, TCR association rates were found to vary across HLA loci, with the most associated TCRs seen for DRB1 alleles and the fewest for HLA-C alleles. Sequencing depth was assumed to be roughly uniform across donors in the presence/absence analyses, though that assumption may not hold. In a later analysis, some 17,000 TCR beta sequences were associated with specific HLA alleles at a false discovery rate of 0.05. According to a later analysis, parvovirus B19, influenza, CMV and Epstein-Barr virus appeared linked to several top co-occurrence clusters. Compared with equally common non-associated chains, HLA-associated TCR beta chains in a later analysis were more clonally expanded and had lower generation probabilities. A total of some 180 TCR beta chains were listed by the study as associated with cytomegalovirus. A cluster of highly shared sequence variants was judged likely to represent a technical artifact of the sequencing pipeline. Because HLA typing was unavailable for some donors at each locus, only the typed subset was used in association tests. Over 15 rarely observed V segments, including chromosome 9 orphons, were excluded from the earlier analysis of about 500 of the donors because counts were too low. When HLA alleles, especially DR and DQ, strongly co-occurred, TCR associations were difficult to assign to individual alleles. An association between a missense DCLRE1C variant and V-gene and J-gene trimming of TCR beta chains was found in a later genetic analysis and replicated in an independent cohort. Because the 87-base-pair reads could not distinguish some IMGT-functional V segments, including TRBV6-2 and TRBV6-3, those segments were excluded. Broadly in line with IMGT annotations, most TCR beta V segments showed up in productive rearrangements about 90% or about 30% of the time in an earlier analysis of approximately 600 of the donors. In this cohort, only TCR beta chains were sequenced, and detectable features were limited by the absence of alpha or paired-chain data.

Details on this clone: The antigen it binds to is not known. Base-call qualities are not available, and no considerably larger clone is one nucleotide away.

The method behind the library was the immunoSEQ multiplex PCR assay. A mixture of 60 forward primers for TCR Vbeta segments and 13 reverse primers for TCR Jbeta segments was used in the multiplex PCR. A multiplex PCR assay on genomic DNA amplified the CDR3 region of rearranged TCR beta genes. Amplified TCR beta libraries were sequenced as 87-base-pair reads on the Illumina HiSeq System. Per the authors' processing: A later analysis counted approximately 76 million unique TCR beta chains across the approximately 700 repertoires, and roughly 9.9 million of these chains were shared by at least two donors. To remove PCR and sequencing errors, raw reads were error-corrected and collapsed into unique sequences using a nearest-neighbor algorithm that merged closely related sequences. To assign V, D and J gene segments, CDR3 sequences were aligned to IMGT reference sequences. For a sequence to be retained, a match of at least six nucleotides to both a V gene segment and a J gene segment was required. A rearrangement counted as productive if the CDR3 had no stop codons and remained in frame with V and J, and every other rearrangement counted as non-productive. CDR3 was defined by IMGT convention, running from the second conserved V-encoded cysteine to the conserved J-encoded phenylalanine. In an earlier analysis of more than 550 of the donors, sequences lacking an unambiguous match to a single V gene segment were excluded. An earlier analysis of 587 of the donors called V segments functional above 56.7% productive rearrangements and segregating when the between-donor standard deviation exceeded 5%. To diagnose cytomegalovirus status from the catalog of TCR beta chain sequences, a statistical classification framework was built. In a later analysis, V and J genes were assigned by comparing TCR nucleotide sequences against IMGT/GENE-DB human TR gene sequences. In a later analysis, CDR3 sequences and most-parsimonious VDJ recombination scenarios were assigned using the TCRdist pipeline. In a later analysis, each TCR beta chain was defined by its CDR3 amino acid sequence together with its V-gene family, and reads without a unique V-gene family were excluded. To address suspected cross-contamination and a sequencing artifact, a later analysis removed 450 to 700 highly shared, low-generation-probability nucleotide sequences. A later analysis calculated a clonal expansion index for each public chain from normalized within-repertoire ranks of inferred template counts. In a later analysis, generation probabilities were computed using a VDJ recombination model fitted to out-of-frame rearrangements, and the results were checked against IGoR. In a later analysis, TCR-TCR, TCR-HLA and TCR-CMV co-occurrence was scored with hypergeometric tests, and a repertoire-size bias correction was applied to TCR pairs. False discovery rates were estimated in a later analysis by permuting HLA or CMV assignments 20 times. In a later analysis, co-occurring TCRs were grouped with DBSCAN, and TCRdist sequence similarity was added when clustering was performed within HLA-allele-positive subsets. Co-occurrence clustering excluded repertoires with fewer than 30,000 or more than 120,000 public chains, plus five with anomalous nucleotide sharing. This immuneACCESS table, as held by TCRdb, lists in-frame sequences with V and J called but not all clones. Of the missing ones, under half trace to an unresolved V gene in checked studies; the others have no known cause. V and J calls and clone size are those listed in that table; D and trimming were worked out from the DNA. The sample table lists under 200,000 clones, about 77% of them with a count of one. The ten largest make up 1.3% of the sample.

Reading from cysteine to phenylalanine, the CDR3 counts 13 amino acids. Just the 39-base CDR3 DNA is kept, in frame starting at base 1. As encoded in the germline V gene (reference sequence), CDR1 is LNHDA while CDR2 is SQIVND. V lost 4 bases and J lost 3 bases; the stretch between them is 9 bases long. The cohort consisted of 650 to 700 healthy bone marrow donors. Cohort members were all nominally healthy when sampled, although unrecorded immune exposures were likely present. The donor was CMV seronegative and was included in the group of under 450 seronegative cohort members. Each donor provided a peripheral blood sample, and peripheral blood mononuclear cells were used for TCR beta sequencing. Genomic DNA was extracted from the blood cell samples with the Qiagen DNeasy Blood Extraction Kit.

This sequence originates from a young man in good health and CMV-seronegative. The specimen was PBMCs. The chain is assembled from TRBV19 and TRBJ2-5; the D gene cannot be named for sure. The DNA reads as follows: TGTGCCAGTAGTACTAGTGTAAAAGAGACCCAGTACTTC. Its translation reads: CASSTSVKETQYF.